This TCR beta chain was obtained from a study of T cells in Graves' hyperthyroidism and ophthalmopathy. Regarding the study as a whole: Separating ophthalmopathy from stable hyperthyroidism was achieved by a 13 V-J model.

TCR beta CDR3 region amplification was performed from RNA transcripts. The HTBI set primed first-round TCR CDR3 RT-PCR. In TCRdb, the multiplex PCR reads were re-called with MiXCR into one record per CDR3 protein. Here the sample spans hundreds of thousands of distinct CDR3 sequences, 15% to 18% being singletons. Hyperthyroidism was newly diagnosed in patients aged 18 to 65 (duration under 2 months). PBMCs came from about 10 ml fresh peripheral blood. Germline values: CDR1 MDHEN, CDR2 SYDVKM. The CDR3 is 16 residues long. Germline trimming cut 4 bases from V and 4 bases from J; bases unmatched to any gene: 6. This clonotype was counted a few times. The antigen is not known.

The rearrangement links TRBV28 to TRBJ2-5; 13 positions match TRBD2. Input material: blood. This clonotype was sampled from a woman aged 18 to 35 with Graves' hyperthyroidism that later progressed to Graves' ophthalmopathy. The CDR3 DNA is TGTGCCAGCAGTTCATCCGGACTAGCGGGAGTAGAGACCCAGTACTTC. It specifies CASSSSGLAGVETQYF.